The clone carrying this T cell receptor (beta chain) was picked up many times. In TCRdb, the 5' RACE reads were re-called with MiXCR into one record per CDR3 protein. The sample lists roughly 260,000 distinct CDR3 sequences; 7% to 8.5% were seen once. This CDR3 contains 16 residues. Per the germline V gene, CDR1 is SGHVS and CDR2 is FQNEAQ. J lost 4 bases, V lost 4 bases, and 11 bases had no gene match. This entry comes from a study of identical twins. These data are also associated with another study on yellow fever vaccine responses in identical twins.

The clonotype was recovered from a woman between 18 and 29 years old in good health. Sequenced material: CD8+ T cells sorted from blood. V usage is TRBV7-8 and J usage is TRBJ2-3; TRBD1 agrees at 7 bases. CDR3 residues: CASSSRQGVGPDTQYF. The CDR3 DNA sequence: TGTGCCAGCAGCTCCCGGCAGGGGGTTGGGCCAGATACGCAGTATTTT.